Below are 14 T cell receptor beta chains sequenced from a single sample in a study of OX40 agonist ivuxolimab in advanced cancers. Library method: the immunoSEQ multiplex PCR assay. TCRdb limited this immuneACCESS table to in-frame rearrangements with V and J called. A share of clones is missing; checked studies link under half to unresolved V genes, and the rest is unexplained. This sample comprises tens of thousands of clones, about 87% of them detected only once. 25% to 35% of the sample belongs to the ten largest clones. This specimen consisted of CD4+ or CD8+ T cells sorted from blood, obtained in a trial of the OX40 agonist ivuxolimab. Receptor source: an adult with an advanced solid tumor such as melanoma, head and neck, liver or kidney cancer.

The V gene is TRBV6-5, the J gene TRBJ2-1, with a tentative D call TRBD2 (5 bases). V dropped 6 bases and J dropped 9 bases, with 12 bases sitting between them. Per the germline V gene, CDR1 is MNHEY and CDR2 is SVGAGI. This CDR3 spans 12 amino acids. CDR3 sequence (DNA): TGTGCCAGCAGCCTAGAACGGGGTGAGCAGTTCTTC. Residues: CASSLERGEQFF.

The J gene is TRBJ2-7, the V gene TRBV27; the D gene is possibly TRBD1 (5 bases). The CDR3 spans 12 residues. Trimming took off 4 bases at V and 5 bases at J, with 9 bases between the two ends. The germline V gene has CDR1 MNHEY and CDR2 SMNVEV (reference sequence). CDR3 loop: CASSSRVDEQYF. CDR3 DNA sequence: TGTGCCAGCAGTTCCAGGGTCGACGAGCAGTACTTC.

This clone was seen just once. The chain employs TRBV30 and TRBJ2-5; D might be TRBD2 (5 bases). Trimming left V 5 bases short and J 4 bases short, with 14 bases between. CDR3 length: 13 amino acids. CDR1 GTSNPN and CDR2 SVGIG come from the germline V gene (reference sequence). The CDR3 region has the DNA TGTGCCTGGTTACAACGGGGTAGAGAGACCCAGTACTTC. Protein sequence: CAWLQRGRETQYF.

The J gene is TRBJ2-2, the V gene TRBV27; possibly TRBD2 for D (5 bases). The CDR3 contains 18 residues. Deletions cut 3 bases from V and 1 base from J, with 18 bases between. Germline V gene lookup returns CDR1 MNHEY and CDR2 SMNVEV (reference sequence). CDR3 sequence: CASSLGAAGYGNTGELFF. The CDR3 DNA follows: TGTGCCAGCAGTTTGGGAGCGGCCGGATACGGGAACACCGGGGAGCTGTTTTTT.

The J gene is TRBJ2-1, the V gene TRBV4-1, with D possibly TRBD2 on 5 matching bases. Germline CDR1 MGHRA, CDR2 YSYEKL. Between the trimmed V and J ends, which lost 1 base and 8 bases, there was a span of 15 bases. The CDR3 runs to 15 residues. CDR3 DNA sequence: TGCGCCAGCAGCCAAGGCGGCCGCCTTAGCGATGAGCAGTTCTTC. Its translation: CASSQGGRLSDEQFF.

CDR3 in amino acids: CASSLGDGRYEQYF. As DNA, the CDR3 is TGCGCCAGCAGCTTGGGGGACGGCCGCTACGAGCAGTACTTC. The rearrangement links TRBV5-1 to TRBJ2-7; D tentatively fits TRBD1 or TRBD2 (5 bases each). Germline lookup yields CDR1 SGHRS and CDR2 YFSETQ. The CDR3 length is 14 residues. The germline V and J ends were trimmed by 0 bases and 3 bases, with 10 bases remaining between them.

The chain carries TRBV5-6 and TRBJ1-5; 10 bases agree with TRBD1. The CDR3 is 18 residues long. The germline CDR1 and CDR2 sequences are SGHDT and YYEEEE. V lost 4 bases, J lost 2 bases, and 12 bases stayed unmatched. The CDR3 sequence is CASSLPGQGPEGNQPQHF. The CDR3, as DNA: TGTGCCAGCAGCCTCCCGGGACAGGGGCCTGAGGGCAATCAGCCCCAGCATTTT.

The V call is TRBV9, the J call TRBJ2-2, with 7 bases fitting TRBD1. Losses at the gene ends were 4 bases for V and 7 bases for J; bases not matched to a gene: 4. CDR3 size: 13 residues. Germline V gives CDR1 SGDLS, CDR2 YYNGEE. CDR3: CASSRGGNGELFF. Written as DNA, the CDR3 is TGTGCCAGCAGCAGAGGGGGCAACGGGGAGCTGTTTTTT.

The chain couples TRBV19 to TRBJ1-3; 8 bases agree with TRBD1. Per the germline V gene, CDR1 is LNHDA and CDR2 is SQIVND (reference sequence). The CDR3 is made up of 19 amino acids. V trimming: 3 bases; J trimming: 3 bases; junction bases outside the gene matches: 16. The CDR3 reads CASSISGTGYEASGNTIYF. For the CDR3, the DNA is TGTGCCAGTAGTATCTCCGGGACAGGCTATGAAGCAAGTGGAAACACCATATATTTT.

The J gene is TRBJ2-1, the V gene TRBV7-7, with D uncertain. Germline CDR1 and CDR2: SSHAT and FNYEAQ (reference sequence). The V gene lost 5 bases and the J gene lost 6 bases, with 17 bases spanning the gap. This CDR3 contains 15 residues. The CDR3 DNA sequence: TGTGCCAGCAGCCTAGACGGTAGTCTCGGCAATGAGCAGTTCTTC. This gives the protein CASSLDGSLGNEQFF. Full variable domain (missing parts from reference TRBV7-7 and TRBJ2-1): GAGVSQSPRYKVTKRGQDVTLRCDPISSHATLYWYQQALGQGPEFLTYFNYEAQPDKSGLPSDRFSAERPEGSISTLTIQRTEQRDSAMYRCASSLDGSLGNEQFFGPGTRLTVL.

The rearrangement links TRBV4-2 to TRBJ1-4; 7 bases map to TRBD1. CDR3 length equals 15 residues. V shed 4 bases and J 2 bases; nucleotides not matched to a gene: 4. Germline V CDR1 and CDR2: LGHNA, YNFKEQ. The CDR3 here is CASSRQGGTNEKLFF. The CDR3 nucleotides read TGTGCCAGCAGCCGGCAGGGGGGCACTAATGAAAAACTGTTTTTT.

The chain combines TRBV10-3 with TRBJ2-2; 7 bases line up with TRBD1. The germline CDR1 and CDR2 sequences are ENHRY and SYGVKD. With 5 bases clipped from V and 2 bases from J, the junction kept 8 bases outside the gene matches. CDR3 length: 16 amino acids. In DNA, the CDR3 is TGTGCCATCAGTAAAGACAGGGTTCCAAACACCGGGGAGCTGTTTTTT. This sequence encodes CAISKDRVPNTGELFF.

This clone was counted only a few times. This chain uses TRBV15 with TRBJ1-1; D gene ambiguous. Looked up from germline, CDR1 is LNHNV and CDR2 is YYDKDF (reference sequence). V shed 1 base and J shed 4 bases, with 7 bases lying between them. This CDR3 comprises 13 residues. CDR3 protein: CATSRVPATEAFF. CDR3 DNA: TGTGCCACCAGCAGAGTCCCGGCCACTGAAGCTTTCTTT.

The chain links TRBV5-1 to TRBJ2-1; 9 bases line up with TRBD2. Germline assignment: CDR1 SGHRS and CDR2 YFSETQ. After removal of 0 bases from V and 2 bases from J, the junction contained 3 bases not matched to a gene. The CDR3 length is 16 residues. The CDR3 loop is CASSLGGRAPYNEQFF. CDR3 bases: TGCGCCAGCAGCTTGGGCGGGAGGGCCCCCTACAATGAGCAGTTCTTC. Full variable domain (rest looked up from reference TRBV5-1 and TRBJ2-1): KAGVTQTPRYLIKTRGQQVTLSCSPISGHRSVSWYQQTPGQGLQFLFEYFSETQRNKGNFPGRFSGRQFSNSRSEMNVSTLELGDSALYLCASSLGGRAPYNEQFFGPGTRLTVL.